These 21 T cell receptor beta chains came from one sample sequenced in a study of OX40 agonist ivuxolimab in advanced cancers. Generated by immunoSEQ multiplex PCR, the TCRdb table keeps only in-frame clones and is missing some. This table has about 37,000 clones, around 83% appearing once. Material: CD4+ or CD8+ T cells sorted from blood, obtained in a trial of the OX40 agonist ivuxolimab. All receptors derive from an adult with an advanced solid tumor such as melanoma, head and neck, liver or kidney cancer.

CDR3 sequence (DNA): TGTGCCATCATAACCAACTCTGGAAACACCATATATTTT. Translating gives CAIITNSGNTIYF. The gene calls are TRBV10-3 and TRBJ1-3; D uncertain. Trimming shortened V by 7 bases and J by 0 bases, and 7 bases separated the two germline ends. Looked up from germline, CDR1 is ENHRY and CDR2 is SYGVKD. The CDR3 has 13 amino acids.

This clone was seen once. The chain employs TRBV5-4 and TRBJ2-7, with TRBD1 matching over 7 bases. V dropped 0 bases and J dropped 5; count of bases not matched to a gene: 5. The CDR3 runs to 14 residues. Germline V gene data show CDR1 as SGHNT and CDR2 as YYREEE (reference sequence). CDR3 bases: TGTGCCAGCAGCTTGGGAGGGGGCGAGGACGAGCAGTACTTC. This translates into CASSLGGGEDEQYF.

CDR3 residues: CASSLEPNQPQHF. Here the CDR3 DNA reads TGTGCCAGCAGCTTAGAGCCCAATCAGCCCCAGCATTTT. This chain connects TRBV7-8 to TRBJ1-5; D is uncertain. CDR3 length: 13 amino acids. Germline lookup yields CDR1 SGHVS and CDR2 FQNEAQ. Trimming took off 1 base at V and 3 bases at J, with 4 bases between the two ends.

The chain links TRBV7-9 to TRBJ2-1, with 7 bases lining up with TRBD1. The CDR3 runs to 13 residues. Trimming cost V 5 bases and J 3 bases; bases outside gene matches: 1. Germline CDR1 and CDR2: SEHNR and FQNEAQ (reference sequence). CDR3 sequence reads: CASSRDSYNEQFF. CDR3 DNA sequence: TGTGCCAGCAGCCGGGACAGCTACAATGAGCAGTTCTTC.

In DNA form, the CDR3 reads TGTGCCAGCAGCTTGTCGTCGGTGGGCTCTGGGGCCAACGTCCTGACTTTC. Translating it yields CASSLSSVGSGANVLTF. The chain joins TRBV7-9 to TRBJ2-6; no clear D gene. This CDR3 region has 17 residues. Germline loops: CDR1 SEHNR, CDR2 FQNEAQ (reference sequence). V shed 3 bases and J shed 0 bases, with 12 bases lying between them.

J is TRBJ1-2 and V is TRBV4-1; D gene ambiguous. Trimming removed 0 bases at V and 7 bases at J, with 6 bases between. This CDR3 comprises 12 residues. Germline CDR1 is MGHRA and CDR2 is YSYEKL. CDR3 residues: CASSQEPRGYTF. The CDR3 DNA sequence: TGCGCCAGCAGCCAAGAGCCCCGTGGCTACACCTTC.

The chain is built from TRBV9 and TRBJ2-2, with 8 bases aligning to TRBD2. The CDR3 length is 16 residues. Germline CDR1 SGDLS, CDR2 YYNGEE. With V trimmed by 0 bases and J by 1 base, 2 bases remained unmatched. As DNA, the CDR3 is TGTGCCAGCAGCGTAGCCCTAGCGGGGAACACCGGGGAGCTGTTTTTT. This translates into CASSVALAGNTGELFF.

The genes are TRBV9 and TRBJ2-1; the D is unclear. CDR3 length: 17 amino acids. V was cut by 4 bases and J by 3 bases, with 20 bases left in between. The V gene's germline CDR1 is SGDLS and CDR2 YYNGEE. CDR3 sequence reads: CASSFFGLDSNYNEQFF. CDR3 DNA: TGTGCCAGCAGCTTTTTTGGCCTAGACTCAAACTACAATGAGCAGTTCTTC. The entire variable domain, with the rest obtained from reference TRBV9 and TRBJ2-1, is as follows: DSGVTQTPKHLITATGQRVTLRCSPRSGDLSVYWYQQSLDQGLQFLIQYYNGEERAKGNILERFSAQQFPDLHSELNLSSLELGDSALYFCASSFFGLDSNYNEQFFGPGTRLTVL.

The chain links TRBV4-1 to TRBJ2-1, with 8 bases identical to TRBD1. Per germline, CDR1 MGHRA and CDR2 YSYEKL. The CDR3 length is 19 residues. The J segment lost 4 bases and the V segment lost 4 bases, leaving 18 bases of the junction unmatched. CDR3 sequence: CASSPRTGRIAKRYNEQFF. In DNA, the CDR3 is TGCGCCAGCAGCCCCAGGACAGGGCGGATAGCTAAGCGATACAATGAGCAGTTCTTC.

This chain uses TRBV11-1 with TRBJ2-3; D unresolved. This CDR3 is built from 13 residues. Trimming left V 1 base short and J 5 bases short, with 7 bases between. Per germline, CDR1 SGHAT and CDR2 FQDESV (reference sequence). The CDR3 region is CASSLGLGDTQYF. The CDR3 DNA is TGTGCCAGCAGCTTAGGGCTAGGAGATACGCAGTATTTT.

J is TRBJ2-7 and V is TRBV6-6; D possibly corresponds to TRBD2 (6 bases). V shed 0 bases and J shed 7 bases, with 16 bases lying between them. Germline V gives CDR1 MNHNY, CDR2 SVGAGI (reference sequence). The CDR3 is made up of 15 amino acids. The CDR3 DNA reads TGTGCCAGCAGTTACTCGGACGGAGGGACGGGTGAGCAGTACTTC. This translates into CASSYSDGGTGEQYF.

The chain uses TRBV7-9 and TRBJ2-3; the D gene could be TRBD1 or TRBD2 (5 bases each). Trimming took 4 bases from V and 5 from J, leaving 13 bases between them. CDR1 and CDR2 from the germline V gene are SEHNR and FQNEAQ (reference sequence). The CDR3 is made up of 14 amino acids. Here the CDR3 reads CASSSPMGEDTQYF. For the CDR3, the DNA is TGTGCCAGCAGCTCCCCCATGGGGGAAGATACGCAGTATTTT.

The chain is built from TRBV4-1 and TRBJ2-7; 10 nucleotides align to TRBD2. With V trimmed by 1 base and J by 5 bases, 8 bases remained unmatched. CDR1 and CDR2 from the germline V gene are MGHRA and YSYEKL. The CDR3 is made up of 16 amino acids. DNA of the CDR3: TGCGCCAGCAGCCAAGGGGTAGCGGGAGGCCTGGACGAGCAGTACTTC. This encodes CASSQGVAGGLDEQYF.

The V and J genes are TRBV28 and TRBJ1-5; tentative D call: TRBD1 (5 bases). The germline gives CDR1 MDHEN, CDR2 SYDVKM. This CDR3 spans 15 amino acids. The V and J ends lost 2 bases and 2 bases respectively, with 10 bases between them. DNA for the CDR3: TGTGCCAGCAGTTTAAGGGGAGGGGGCAATCAGCCCCAGCATTTT. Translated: CASSLRGGGNQPQHF.

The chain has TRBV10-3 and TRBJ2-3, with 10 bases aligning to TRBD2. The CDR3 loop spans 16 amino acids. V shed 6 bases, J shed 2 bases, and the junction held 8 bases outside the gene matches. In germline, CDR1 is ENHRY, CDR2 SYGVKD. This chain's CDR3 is CAISPHSGRDTDTQYF. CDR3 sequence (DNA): TGTGCCATCAGCCCTCACAGCGGGAGGGACACAGATACGCAGTATTTT.

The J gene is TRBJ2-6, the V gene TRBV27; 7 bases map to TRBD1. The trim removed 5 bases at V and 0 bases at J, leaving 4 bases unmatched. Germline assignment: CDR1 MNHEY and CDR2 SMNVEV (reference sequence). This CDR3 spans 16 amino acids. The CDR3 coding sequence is TGTGCCAGCAGTCTTCGGACAGGCTCTGGGGCCAACGTCCTGACTTTC. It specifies CASSLRTGSGANVLTF. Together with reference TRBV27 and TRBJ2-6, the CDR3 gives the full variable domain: EAQVTQNPRYLITVTGKKLTVTCSQNMNHEYMSWYRQDPGLGLRQIYYSMNVEVTDKGDVPEGYKVSRKEKRNFPLILESPSPNQTSLYFCASSLRTGSGANVLTFGAGSRLTVL.

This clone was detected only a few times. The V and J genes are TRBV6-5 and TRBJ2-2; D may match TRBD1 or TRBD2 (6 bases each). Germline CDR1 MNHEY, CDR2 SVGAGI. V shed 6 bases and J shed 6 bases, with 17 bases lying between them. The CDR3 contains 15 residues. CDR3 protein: CASSLSSRGAGELFF. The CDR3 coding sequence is TGTGCCAGCAGCTTATCTTCGAGGGGGGCCGGGGAGCTGTTTTTT.

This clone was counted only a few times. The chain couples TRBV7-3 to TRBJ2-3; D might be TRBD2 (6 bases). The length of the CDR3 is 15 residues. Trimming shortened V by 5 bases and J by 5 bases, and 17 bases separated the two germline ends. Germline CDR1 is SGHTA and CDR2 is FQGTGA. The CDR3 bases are TGTGCCAGCAGCGGAGGTTCGGGAGCGGGAGATACGCAGTATTTT. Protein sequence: CASSGGSGAGDTQYF.

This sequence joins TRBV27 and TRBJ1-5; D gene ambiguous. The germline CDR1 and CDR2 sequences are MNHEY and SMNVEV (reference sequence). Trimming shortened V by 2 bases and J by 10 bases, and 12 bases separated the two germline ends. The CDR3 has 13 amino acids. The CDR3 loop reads CASSLNLAGPQHF. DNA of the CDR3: TGTGCCAGCAGTTTAAATCTCGCGGGCCCCCAGCATTTT.

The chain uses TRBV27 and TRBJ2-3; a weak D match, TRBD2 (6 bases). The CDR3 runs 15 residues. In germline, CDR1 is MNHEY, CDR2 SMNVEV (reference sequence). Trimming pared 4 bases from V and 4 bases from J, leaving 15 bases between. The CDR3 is CASSWSGLGADTQYF. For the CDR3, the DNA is TGTGCCAGCAGTTGGAGCGGGTTGGGGGCAGATACGCAGTATTTT.

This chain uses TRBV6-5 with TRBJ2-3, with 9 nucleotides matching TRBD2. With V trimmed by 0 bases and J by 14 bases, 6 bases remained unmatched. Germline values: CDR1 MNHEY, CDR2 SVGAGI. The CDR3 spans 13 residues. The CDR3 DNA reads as TGTGCCAGCAGTTACTCGATAGCGGGAGTGAGGTATTTT. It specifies CASSYSIAGVRYF.